This T cell receptor (beta chain) originates from a study of tumor and adjacent non-tumor tissue in lung cancer. In the study overall: Samples averaged around 4 million productive TCRbeta reads each.

TCRbeta libraries were built with three rounds of nested PCR, modified from ARM-PCR. TCRdb processed the multiplex PCR reads anew with MiXCR; each CDR3 protein has one entry. The repertoire holds more than 75,000 distinct CDR3 sequences, with 75% to 90% as singletons. The template was RNA from unsorted bulk tissue. Between August and November 2014, newly diagnosed, chemotherapy-naive lung cancer patients underwent thoracic surgery in China. This clonotype was recorded a few times. The antigen is undetermined. One end of the junction is discordant with germline, which a read error may explain. Points from the study as a whole: TCR diversity was significantly greater in tumor than normal lung tissue. Normal lung showed higher cumulative top 100 clone frequency than tumor.

Input material: lung tumor tissue. This clonotype was sampled from a woman in her forties or fifties with non-small cell lung cancer.

The CDR3 reads CASSPWASGSYKQYF. The CDR3 DNA reads as TGTGCCAGTAGCCCTTGGGCGAGCGGTTCCTACAAGCAGTACTTC. The chain is built from TRBV11-2 and TRBJ2-7, with a possible D match to TRBD2 (5 bases). Germline V lookup: CDR1 SGHAT, CDR2 FQNNGV. CDR3 size: 15 residues. Looking up the rest from reference TRBV11-2 and TRBJ2-7 gives the full variable domain: EAGVAQSPRYKIIEKRQSVAFWCNPISGHATLYWYQQILGQGPKLLIQFQNNGVVDDSQLPKDRFSAERLKGVDSTLKIQPAKLEDSAVYLCASSPWASGSYKQYFGPGTRLTVT.